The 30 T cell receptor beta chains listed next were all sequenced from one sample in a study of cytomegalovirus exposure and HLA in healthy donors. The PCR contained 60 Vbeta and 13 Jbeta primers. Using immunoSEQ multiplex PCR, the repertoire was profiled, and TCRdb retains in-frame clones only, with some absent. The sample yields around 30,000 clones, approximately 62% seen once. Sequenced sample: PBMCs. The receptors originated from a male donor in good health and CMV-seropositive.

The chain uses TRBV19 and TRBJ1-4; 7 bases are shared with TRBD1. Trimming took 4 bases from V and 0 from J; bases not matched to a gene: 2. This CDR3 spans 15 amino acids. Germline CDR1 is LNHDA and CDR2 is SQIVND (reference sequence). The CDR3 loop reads CASSRGTATNEKLFF. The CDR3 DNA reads TGTGCCAGTAGTAGAGGGACAGCAACTAATGAAAAACTGTTTTTT.

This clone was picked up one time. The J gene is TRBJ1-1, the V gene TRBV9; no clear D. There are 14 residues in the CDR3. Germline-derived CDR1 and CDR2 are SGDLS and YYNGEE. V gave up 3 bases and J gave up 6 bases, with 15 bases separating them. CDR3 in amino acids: CASSGIPGSAEAFF. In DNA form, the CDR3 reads TGTGCCAGCAGCGGTATCCCGGGTTCGGCTGAAGCTTTCTTT.

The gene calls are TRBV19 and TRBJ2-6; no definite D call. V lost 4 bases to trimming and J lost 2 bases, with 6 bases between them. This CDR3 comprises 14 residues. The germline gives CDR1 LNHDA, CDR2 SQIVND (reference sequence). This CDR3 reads CASSTVAGANVLTF. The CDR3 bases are TGTGCCAGTAGTACCGTCGCTGGGGCCAACGTCCTGACTTTC.

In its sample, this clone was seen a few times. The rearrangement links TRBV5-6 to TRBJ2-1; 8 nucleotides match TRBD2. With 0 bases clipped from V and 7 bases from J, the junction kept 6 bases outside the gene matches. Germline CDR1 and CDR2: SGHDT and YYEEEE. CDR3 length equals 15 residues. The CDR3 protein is CASSLGPGLGNEQFF. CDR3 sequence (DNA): TGTGCCAGCAGCTTGGGGCCGGGACTAGGAAATGAGCAGTTCTTC.

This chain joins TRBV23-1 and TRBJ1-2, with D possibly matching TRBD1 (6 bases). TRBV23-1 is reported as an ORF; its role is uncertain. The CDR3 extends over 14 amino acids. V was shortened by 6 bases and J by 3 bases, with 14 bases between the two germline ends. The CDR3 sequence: CASSPPGEDYGYTF. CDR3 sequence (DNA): TGCGCCAGCAGCCCCCCAGGGGAAGACTATGGCTACACCTTC.

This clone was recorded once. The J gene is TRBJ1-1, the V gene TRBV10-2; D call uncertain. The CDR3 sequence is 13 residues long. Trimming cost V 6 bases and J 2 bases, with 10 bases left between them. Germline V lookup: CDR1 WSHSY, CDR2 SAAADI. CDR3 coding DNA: TGCGCCAGCAGGTACAGATTAAACACTGAAGCTTTCTTT. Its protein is CASRYRLNTEAFF.

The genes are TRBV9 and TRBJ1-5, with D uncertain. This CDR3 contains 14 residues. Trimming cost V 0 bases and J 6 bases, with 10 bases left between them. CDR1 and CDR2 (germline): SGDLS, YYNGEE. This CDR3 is CASSVGSSGQPQHF. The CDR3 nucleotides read TGTGCCAGCAGCGTAGGAAGTAGCGGTCAGCCCCAGCATTTT.

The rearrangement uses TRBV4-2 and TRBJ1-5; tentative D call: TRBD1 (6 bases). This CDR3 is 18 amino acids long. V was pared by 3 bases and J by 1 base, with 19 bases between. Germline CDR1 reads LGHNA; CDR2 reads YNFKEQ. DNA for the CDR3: TGTGCCAGCAGCCAGGGGGGCGGGGGCGGTAGGAGCAATCAGCCCCAGCATTTT. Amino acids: CASSQGGGGGRSNQPQHF.

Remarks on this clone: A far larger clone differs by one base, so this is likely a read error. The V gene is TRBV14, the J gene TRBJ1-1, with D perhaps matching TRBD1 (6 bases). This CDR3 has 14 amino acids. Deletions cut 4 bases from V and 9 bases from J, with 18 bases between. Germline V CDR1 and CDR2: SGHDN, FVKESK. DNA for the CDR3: TGTGCCAGCAGCCCCCAACAGGGATGGGGTCAAGCTTTCTTT. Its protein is CASSPQQGWGQAFF.

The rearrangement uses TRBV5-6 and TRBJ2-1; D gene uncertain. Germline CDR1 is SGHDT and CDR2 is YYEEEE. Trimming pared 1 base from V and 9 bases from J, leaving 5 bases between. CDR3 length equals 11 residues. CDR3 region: CASSLQVEQFF. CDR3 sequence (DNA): TGTGCCAGCAGCTTGCAGGTTGAGCAGTTCTTC.

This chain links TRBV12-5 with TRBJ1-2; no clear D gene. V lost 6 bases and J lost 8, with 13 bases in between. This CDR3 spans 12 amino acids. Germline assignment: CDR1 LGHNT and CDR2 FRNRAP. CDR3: CASGPERRGYTF. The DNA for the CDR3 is TGTGCTAGTGGCCCCGAGAGGCGGGGCTACACCTTC.

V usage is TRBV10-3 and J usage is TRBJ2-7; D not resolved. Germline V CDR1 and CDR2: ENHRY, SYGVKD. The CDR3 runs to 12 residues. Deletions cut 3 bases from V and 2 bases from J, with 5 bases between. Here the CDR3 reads CAISDRPYEQYF. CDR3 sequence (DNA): TGTGCCATCAGTGACCGTCCCTACGAGCAGTACTTC.

CDR3 protein: CASSPGGGTSVDTQYF. The CDR3 DNA is TGTGCCAGCAGCCCCGGGGGGGGAACTAGCGTAGATACGCAGTATTTT. The J gene is TRBJ2-3, the V gene TRBV9; 8 bases are shared with TRBD2. There are 16 residues in the CDR3. The V segment lost 4 bases and the J segment 5 bases; nucleotides outside the gene matches: 12. The germline V gene encodes CDR1 SGDLS and CDR2 YYNGEE. Complete variable domain (other parts from reference TRBV9 and TRBJ2-3): DSGVTQTPKHLITATGQRVTLRCSPRSGDLSVYWYQQSLDQGLQFLIQYYNGEERAKGNILERFSAQQFPDLHSELNLSSLELGDSALYFCASSPGGGTSVDTQYFGPGTRLTVL.

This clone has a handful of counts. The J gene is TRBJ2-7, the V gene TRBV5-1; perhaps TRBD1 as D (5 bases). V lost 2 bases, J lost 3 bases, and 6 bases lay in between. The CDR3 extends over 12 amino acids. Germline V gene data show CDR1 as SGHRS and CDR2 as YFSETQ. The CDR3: CASSFDSYEQYF. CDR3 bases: TGCGCCAGCAGCTTTGACAGCTACGAGCAGTACTTC.

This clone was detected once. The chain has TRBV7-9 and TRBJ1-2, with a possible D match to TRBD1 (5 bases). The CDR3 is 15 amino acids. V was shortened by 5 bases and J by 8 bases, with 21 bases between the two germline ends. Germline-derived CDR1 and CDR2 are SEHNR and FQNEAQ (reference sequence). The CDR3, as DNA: TGTGCCAGCAGCATAAGAGGTGGCAGGGCCGGCGGCTACACCTTC. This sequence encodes CASSIRGGRAGGYTF.

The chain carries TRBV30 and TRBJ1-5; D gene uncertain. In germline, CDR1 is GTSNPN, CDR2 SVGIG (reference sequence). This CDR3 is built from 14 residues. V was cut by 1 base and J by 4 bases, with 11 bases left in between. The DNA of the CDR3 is TGTGCCTGGAGTGACCTACAGCAAAATCAGCCCCAGCATTTT. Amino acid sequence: CAWSDLQQNQPQHF.

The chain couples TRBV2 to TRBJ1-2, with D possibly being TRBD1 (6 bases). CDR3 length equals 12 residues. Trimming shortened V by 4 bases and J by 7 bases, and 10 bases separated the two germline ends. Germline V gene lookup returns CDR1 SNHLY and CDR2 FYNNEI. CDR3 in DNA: TGTGCCAGCAGTGCAGGGGTCGGTGGCTACACCTTC. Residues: CASSAGVGGYTF.

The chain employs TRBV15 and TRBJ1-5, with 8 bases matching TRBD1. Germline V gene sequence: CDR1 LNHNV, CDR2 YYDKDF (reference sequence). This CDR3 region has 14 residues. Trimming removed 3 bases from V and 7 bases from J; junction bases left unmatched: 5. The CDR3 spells CATSSQGARQPQHF. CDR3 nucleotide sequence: TGTGCCACCAGCAGTCAGGGGGCGAGGCAGCCCCAGCATTTT.

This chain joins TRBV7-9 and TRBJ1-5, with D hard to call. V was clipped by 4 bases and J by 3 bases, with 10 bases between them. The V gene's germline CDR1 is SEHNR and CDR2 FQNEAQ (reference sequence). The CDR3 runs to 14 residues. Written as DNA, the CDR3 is TGTGCCAGCAGCTCGACGGGTCCCAATCAGCCCCAGCATTTT. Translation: CASSSTGPNQPQHF. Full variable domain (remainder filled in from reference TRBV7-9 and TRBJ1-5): DTGVSQNPRHKITKRGQNVTFRCDPISEHNRLYWYRQTLGQGPEFLTYFQNEAQLEKSRLLSDRFSAERPKGSFSTLEIQRTEQGDSAMYLCASSSTGPNQPQHFGDGTRLSIL.

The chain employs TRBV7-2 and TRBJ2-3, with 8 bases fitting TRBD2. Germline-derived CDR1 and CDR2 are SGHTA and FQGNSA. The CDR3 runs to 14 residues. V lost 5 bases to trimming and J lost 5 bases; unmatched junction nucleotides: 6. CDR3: CASSPGRGGDTQYF. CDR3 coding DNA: TGTGCCAGCAGCCCCGGGAGGGGAGGAGATACGCAGTATTTT.

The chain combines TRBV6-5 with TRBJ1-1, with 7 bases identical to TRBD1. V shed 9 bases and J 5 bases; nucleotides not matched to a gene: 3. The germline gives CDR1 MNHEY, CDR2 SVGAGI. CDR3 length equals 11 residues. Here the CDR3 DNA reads TGTGCCAGGACACAGGGGACTGAAGCTTTCTTT. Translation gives CARTQGTEAFF.

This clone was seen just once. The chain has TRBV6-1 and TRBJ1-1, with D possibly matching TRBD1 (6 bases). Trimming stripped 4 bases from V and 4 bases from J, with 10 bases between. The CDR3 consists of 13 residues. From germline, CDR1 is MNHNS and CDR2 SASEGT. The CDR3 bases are TGTGCCAGCAGTGTAACAGGGTTCACTGAAGCTTTCTTT. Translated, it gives CASSVTGFTEAFF.

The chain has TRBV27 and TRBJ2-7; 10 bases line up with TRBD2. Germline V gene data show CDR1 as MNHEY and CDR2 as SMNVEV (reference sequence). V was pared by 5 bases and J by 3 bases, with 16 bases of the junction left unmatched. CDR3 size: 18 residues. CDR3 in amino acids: CASSPDPAGGHLHYEQYF. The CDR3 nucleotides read TGTGCCAGCAGTCCAGATCCAGCGGGAGGGCATCTCCACTACGAGCAGTACTTC.

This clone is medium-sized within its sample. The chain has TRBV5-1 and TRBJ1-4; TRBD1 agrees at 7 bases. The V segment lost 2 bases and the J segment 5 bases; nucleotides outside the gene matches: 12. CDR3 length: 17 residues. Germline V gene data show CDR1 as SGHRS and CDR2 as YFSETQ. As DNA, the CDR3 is TGCGCCAGCAGCTTACGGGACAGATCTACAGTAAATGAAAAACTGTTTTTT. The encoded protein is CASSLRDRSTVNEKLFF.

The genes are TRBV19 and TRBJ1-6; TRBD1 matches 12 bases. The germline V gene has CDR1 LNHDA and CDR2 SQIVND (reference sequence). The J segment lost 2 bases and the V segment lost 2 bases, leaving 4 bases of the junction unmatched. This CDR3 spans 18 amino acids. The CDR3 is CASSIWDRGLTYNSPLHF. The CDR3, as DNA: TGTGCCAGTAGTATATGGGACAGGGGGCTCACCTATAATTCACCCCTCCACTTT. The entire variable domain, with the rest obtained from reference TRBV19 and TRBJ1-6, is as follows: DGGITQSPKYLFRKEGQNVTLSCEQNLNHDAMYWYRQDPGQGLRLIYYSQIVNDFQKGDIAEGYSVSREKKESFPLTVTSAQKNPTAFYLCASSIWDRGLTYNSPLHFGNGTRLTVT.

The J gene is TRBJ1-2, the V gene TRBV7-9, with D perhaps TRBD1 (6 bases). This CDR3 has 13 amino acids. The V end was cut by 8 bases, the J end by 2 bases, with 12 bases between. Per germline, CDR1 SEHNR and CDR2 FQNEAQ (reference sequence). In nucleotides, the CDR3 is TGTGCCAGCGGTACCAGGGGAAACTATGGCTACACCTTC. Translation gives CASGTRGNYGYTF.

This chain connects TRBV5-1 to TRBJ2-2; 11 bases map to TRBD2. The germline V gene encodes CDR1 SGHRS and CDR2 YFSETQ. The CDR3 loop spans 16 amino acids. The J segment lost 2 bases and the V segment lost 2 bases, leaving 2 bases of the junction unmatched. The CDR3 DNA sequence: TGCGCCAGCAGCTTCAGACTAGCGGGAAACACCGGGGAGCTGTTTTTT. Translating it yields CASSFRLAGNTGELFF.

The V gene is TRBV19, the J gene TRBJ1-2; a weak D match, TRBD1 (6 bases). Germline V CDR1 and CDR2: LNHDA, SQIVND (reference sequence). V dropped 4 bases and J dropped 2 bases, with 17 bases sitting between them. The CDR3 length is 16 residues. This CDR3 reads CASSTRTDYSNYGYTF. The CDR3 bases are TGTGCCAGTAGTACCCGGACAGACTACAGCAACTATGGCTACACCTTC. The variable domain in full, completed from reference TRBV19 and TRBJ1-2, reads DGGITQSPKYLFRKEGQNVTLSCEQNLNHDAMYWYRQDPGQGLRLIYYSQIVNDFQKGDIAEGYSVSREKKESFPLTVTSAQKNPTAFYLCASSTRTDYSNYGYTFGSGTRLTVV.

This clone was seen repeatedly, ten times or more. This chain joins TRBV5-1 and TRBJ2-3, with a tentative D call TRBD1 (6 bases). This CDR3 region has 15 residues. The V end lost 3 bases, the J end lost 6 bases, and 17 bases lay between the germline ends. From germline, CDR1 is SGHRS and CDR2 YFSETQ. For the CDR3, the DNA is TGCGCCAGCAGCTCAGGGGACGGAGATACGGATACGCAGTATTTT. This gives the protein CASSSGDGDTDTQYF.

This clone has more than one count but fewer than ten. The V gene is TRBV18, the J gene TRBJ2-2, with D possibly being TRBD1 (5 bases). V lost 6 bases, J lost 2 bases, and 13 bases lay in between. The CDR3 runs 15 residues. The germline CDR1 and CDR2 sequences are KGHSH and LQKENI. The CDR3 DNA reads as TGTGCCAGCTCCAGGGTGCCCAGAAACACCGGGGAGCTGTTTTTT. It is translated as CASSRVPRNTGELFF.